This is a list of T cell receptor beta chains from one sample in a study of T-cell memory formation after mild COVID-19. One entry per CDR3 protein results from TCRdb running MiXCR on the 5' RACE reads. The sample contains roughly 500,000 distinct CDR3 sequences, around 20% of which appear only once. The specimen sequenced was PBMCs or a T cell subset sorted from them (not recorded which). The receptor set was obtained from an adult woman who had mild COVID-19 (a few samples of this study predate the infection). Cell type and time point are not known. CDR3s include the opening cysteine and the closing phenylalanine or tryptophan. D genes are given only for firm matches. The size of a clone is reported for some rows only, either as once, few or many, or as a class for expanded clones.

CDR3 length	D gene	V gene	J gene	clone size	CDR3 protein	CDR3 DNA
15	TRBD1	TRBV7-8	TRBJ1-2	NA	CASSVRQGGIYGYTF	TGTGCCAGCAGCGTAAGACAGGGCGGGATCTATGGCTACACCTTC
13	NA	TRBV2	TRBJ2-5	few	CASSESGARTQYF	TGTGCCAGCAGTGAGTCTGGAGCTCGGACCCAGTACTTC
14	NA	TRBV7-8	TRBJ1-3	NA	CASSFFAPGNTIYF	TGTGCCAGCAGCTTCTTCGCACCTGGAAACACCATATATTTT
15	TRBD1	TRBV7-9	TRBJ1-1	few	CASSIGTVMNTEAFF	TGTGCCAGCAGCATCGGGACAGTCATGAACACTGAAGCTTTCTTT
15	NA	TRBV6-5	TRBJ1-1	few	CASRDFGRRGTEAFF	TGTGCCAGCAGAGACTTCGGACGGAGGGGGACTGAAGCTTTCTTT
19	TRBD1	TRBV28	TRBJ2-5	few	CASSSPSLPGTAYQETQYF	TGTGCCAGCAGTTCTCCCTCCCTCCCCGGGACAGCGTACCAAGAGACCCAGTACTTC
20	TRBD2	TRBV4-3	TRBJ2-7	few	CASSQGLAGGPEKPTYEQYF	TGCGCCAGCAGCCAGGGACTAGCGGGAGGGCCGGAAAAACCTACCTACGAGCAGTACTTC
15	NA	TRBV5-1	TRBJ2-7	few	CASRSGTASSYEQYF	TGCGCCAGCAGGTCGGGGACCGCAAGCTCCTACGAGCAGTACTTC
13	TRBD1	TRBV12-3/TRBV12-4	TRBJ2-7	NA	CASSSGTGVEQYF	TGTGCCAGCAGCTCCGGGACAGGGGTCGAGCAGTACTTC
19	TRBD2	TRBV20-1	TRBJ2-1	NA	CSAREGTARTSARYNEQFF	TGCAGTGCTAGAGAGGGGACAGCGCGGACTAGCGCACGATACAATGAGCAGTTCTTC
18	TRBD2	TRBV7-6	TRBJ2-1	NA	CASSLGGLAGAPTNEQFF	TGTGCCAGCAGCTTAGGGGGACTAGCGGGAGCGCCAACCAATGAGCAGTTCTTC
14	TRBD1	TRBV12-3/TRBV12-4	TRBJ1-4	NA	CASSLTGAGEKLFF	TGTGCCAGCAGCCTGACAGGGGCTGGTGAAAAACTGTTTTTT
13	TRBD2	TRBV7-2	TRBJ2-5	few	CASRGLAGRTQYF	TGTGCCAGCAGAGGACTAGCGGGGAGGACCCAGTACTTC
15	NA	TRBV12-3/TRBV12-4	TRBJ1-2	few	CASSPTDSPNYGYTF	TGTGCCAGCAGCCCCACGGACAGTCCGAACTATGGCTACACCTTC
16	TRBD1	TRBV23-1	TRBJ2-4	NA	CASSQWGQRAKNIQYF	TGCGCCAGCAGTCAATGGGGACAGCGAGCCAAAAACATTCAGTACTTC
13	NA	TRBV5-1	TRBJ2-1	NA	CASSPEGGGEQFF	TGCGCCAGCAGCCCCGAGGGGGGAGGTGAGCAGTTCTTC
15	TRBD2	TRBV12-3/TRBV12-4	TRBJ2-1	NA	CASRPGLAAYNEQFF	TGTGCCAGCAGGCCGGGACTAGCGGCTTACAATGAGCAGTTCTTC
16	TRBD2	TRBV2	TRBJ2-7	few	CATIAGGPLGTYEQYF	TGTGCCACCATAGCGGGAGGCCCCCTCGGAACCTACGAGCAGTACTTC
13	TRBD1	TRBV6-2/TRBV6-3	TRBJ1-2	few	CASRGTGKDVYTF	TGTGCCAGCAGGGGGACAGGGAAGGATGTCTACACCTTC
15	NA	TRBV2	TRBJ1-2	few	CASSEIRAANYGYTF	TGTGCCAGCAGTGAAATCAGGGCGGCTAACTATGGCTACACCTTC
16	NA	TRBV7-9	TRBJ1-2	NA	CASSLAGQSIDYGYTF	TGTGCCAGCAGCTTAGCAGGACAGAGTATCGACTATGGCTACACCTTC
15	NA	TRBV7-8	TRBJ1-4	many	CASSSPGLTNEKLFF	TGTGCCAGCAGTTCACCGGGGCTTACTAATGAAAAACTGTTTTTT
13	NA	TRBV7-2	TRBJ1-2	NA	CASRQTGFHGYTF	TGTGCCAGCAGGCAAACAGGGTTTCATGGCTACACCTTC
13	NA	TRBV7-2	TRBJ2-4	many	CASNQAGTHIQYF	TGTGCCAGCAACCAAGCCGGGACTCACATTCAGTACTTC
16	TRBD2	TRBV30	TRBJ2-2	NA	CAWSGTGGVVTGELFF	TGTGCCTGGAGTGGTACGGGAGGGGTGGTCACCGGGGAGCTGTTTTTT
14	TRBD1	TRBV12-3/TRBV12-4	TRBJ1-2	few	CASSFRTGGYGYTF	TGTGCCAGCAGTTTTAGGACAGGGGGCTATGGCTACACCTTC
13	NA	TRBV7-2	TRBJ2-7	many	CASARGTFYEQYF	TGTGCCAGCGCTCGCGGGACTTTCTACGAGCAGTACTTC
16	TRBD1	TRBV12-3/TRBV12-4	TRBJ2-4	few	CASSFRQGATKNIQYF	TGTGCCAGCAGTTTCCGACAGGGGGCAACCAAAAACATTCAGTACTTC
16	TRBD2	TRBV10-3	TRBJ2-1	NA	CAISELGTRFDNEQFF	TGTGCCATCAGTGAGTTGGGGACTAGGTTCGACAATGAGCAGTTCTTC
16	NA	TRBV5-6	TRBJ1-5	few	CASSLGQGTSNQPQHF	TGTGCCAGCAGCTTGGGCCAGGGGACGAGCAATCAGCCCCAGCATTTT
16	NA	TRBV21-1	TRBJ2-5	many	CASSKCTGTGEETQYF	TGTGCCAGCAGCAAATGCACAGGGACAGGGGAAGAGACCCAGTACTTC
16	NA	TRBV7-2	TRBJ2-7	NA	CASSNLGAGWGYEQYF	TGTGCCAGCAGCAACCTTGGGGCAGGATGGGGATACGAGCAGTACTTC
14	NA	TRBV4-1	TRBJ2-5	NA	CASSRGAPEETQYF	TGCGCCAGCAGCCGGGGGGCTCCAGAGGAGACCCAGTACTTC
14	TRBD1	TRBV7-8	TRBJ1-1	NA	CASSLTQGGTEAFF	TGTGCCAGCAGCTTAACGCAGGGGGGCACTGAAGCTTTCTTT
13	NA	TRBV6-1	TRBJ2-7	few	CASSGWGDGEQYF	TGTGCCAGCAGTGGATGGGGGGACGGCGAGCAGTACTTC
15	NA	TRBV7-9	TRBJ1-4	few	CASSPQAIFNEKLFF	TGTGCCAGCAGCCCGCAGGCGATTTTCAATGAAAAACTGTTTTTT
15	NA	TRBV7-8	TRBJ2-7	NA	CASSLEFQDSYEQYF	TGTGCCAGCAGCTTAGAGTTTCAGGATAGCTACGAGCAGTACTTC
14	NA	TRBV6-5	TRBJ1-1	NA	CASSYRTMNTEAFF	TGTGCCAGCAGTTACCGCACCATGAACACTGAAGCTTTCTTT
18	NA	TRBV20-1	TRBJ1-1	NA	CSARFTLGQRGMNTEAFF	TGCAGTGCTAGGTTTACATTGGGGCAGAGGGGCATGAACACTGAAGCTTTCTTT
15	NA	TRBV11-2	TRBJ2-7	NA	CASTPSQGIPYEQYF	TGTGCCAGCACCCCATCCCAGGGAATTCCCTACGAGCAGTACTTC
18	TRBD1	TRBV7-6	TRBJ1-2	NA	CASSLGPPIRDSIFGYTF	TGTGCCAGCAGCTTAGGTCCCCCTATCCGGGACAGCATCTTTGGCTACACCTTC
14	TRBD2	TRBV27	TRBJ2-7	NA	CASSASGRAVEQYF	TGTGCCAGCTCGGCCAGCGGGAGGGCCGTCGAGCAGTACTTC
12	NA	TRBV5-1	TRBJ1-1	NA	CASSLGDTGAFF	TGCGCCAGCAGCTTGGGAGATACGGGGGCTTTCTTT
17	NA	TRBV7-9	TRBJ1-1	NA	CASSLALGRQMNTEAFF	TGTGCCAGCAGCTTAGCCCTTGGGAGACAGATGAACACTGAAGCTTTCTTT
15	NA	TRBV12-3/TRBV12-4	TRBJ2-3	NA	CASSFVGMTTDTQYF	TGTGCCAGCAGTTTTGTAGGGATGACCACAGATACGCAGTATTTT
19	TRBD2	TRBV24-1	TRBJ2-2	NA	CATSDSQRLAGVNTGELFF	TGTGCCACCAGTGATTCTCAACGACTAGCGGGAGTGAACACCGGGGAGCTGTTTTTT
16	TRBD1	TRBV12-3/TRBV12-4	TRBJ2-2	many	CASSPTGRGVPGELFF	TGTGCCAGCAGTCCGACAGGGAGAGGGGTTCCCGGGGAGCTGTTTTTT
14	NA	TRBV6-6	TRBJ1-5	few	CASSYSGWDQPQHF	TGTGCCAGCAGTTACTCGGGGTGGGATCAGCCCCAGCATTTT
13	NA	TRBV6-2/TRBV6-3	TRBJ2-3	NA	CASSYVSADTQYF	TGTGCCAGCAGTTACGTTAGCGCAGATACGCAGTATTTT
12	NA	TRBV6-5	TRBJ1-1	few	CASRGANTEAFF	TGTGCCAGCAGGGGGGCCAACACTGAAGCTTTCTTT
13	NA	TRBV6-2/TRBV6-3	TRBJ2-2	few	CASIRALTGELFF	TGTGCCAGCATTCGGGCTTTAACCGGGGAGCTGTTTTTT
14	NA	TRBV20-1	TRBJ2-3	few	CSARPGLEIDTQYF	TGCAGTGCTCGGCCCGGGCTGGAAATAGATACGCAGTATTTT
13	NA	TRBV24-1	TRBJ1-1	once	CATSGAGGNEAFF	TGTGCCACCAGCGGGGCTGGAGGGAATGAAGCTTTCTTT
15	TRBD2	TRBV11-3	TRBJ2-5	few	CASSYTSGGGETQYF	TGTGCCAGCAGCTACACCTCGGGGGGAGGAGAGACCCAGTACTTC
12	NA	TRBV24-1	TRBJ1-5	few	CATGDSNQPQHF	TGTGCCACCGGGGATAGCAATCAGCCCCAGCATTTT
14	TRBD1	TRBV11-2	TRBJ2-2	NA	CASSLGQGVGELFF	TGTGCCAGCAGCTTGGGACAGGGTGTCGGGGAGCTGTTTTTT
18	NA	TRBV29-1	TRBJ2-1	NA	CSVEDATRTGSSYNEQFF	TGCAGCGTTGAAGACGCCACAAGAACAGGAAGCTCCTACAATGAGCAGTTCTTC
14	NA	TRBV18	TRBJ2-1	few	CASSPRGLDNEQFF	TGTGCCAGCTCACCCCGGGGCTTGGACAATGAGCAGTTCTTC
13	TRBD1	TRBV25-1	TRBJ1-1	NA	CASRGTGATEAFF	TGTGCCAGCAGGGGTACAGGGGCCACGGAAGCTTTCTTT